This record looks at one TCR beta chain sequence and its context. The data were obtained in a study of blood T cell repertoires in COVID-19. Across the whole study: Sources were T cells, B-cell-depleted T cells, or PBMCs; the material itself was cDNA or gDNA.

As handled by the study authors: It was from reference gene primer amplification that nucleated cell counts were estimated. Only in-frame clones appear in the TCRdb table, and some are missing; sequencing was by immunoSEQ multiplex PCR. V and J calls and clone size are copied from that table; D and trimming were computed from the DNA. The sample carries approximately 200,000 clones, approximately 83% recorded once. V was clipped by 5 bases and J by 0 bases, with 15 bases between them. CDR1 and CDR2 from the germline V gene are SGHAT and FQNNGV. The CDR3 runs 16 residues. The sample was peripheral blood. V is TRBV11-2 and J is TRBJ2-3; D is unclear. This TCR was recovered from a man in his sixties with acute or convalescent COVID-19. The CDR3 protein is CASSRLQRRSTDTQYF. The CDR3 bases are TGTGCCAGCAGCCGCCTTCAGCGCCGTAGCACAGATACGCAGTATTTT.